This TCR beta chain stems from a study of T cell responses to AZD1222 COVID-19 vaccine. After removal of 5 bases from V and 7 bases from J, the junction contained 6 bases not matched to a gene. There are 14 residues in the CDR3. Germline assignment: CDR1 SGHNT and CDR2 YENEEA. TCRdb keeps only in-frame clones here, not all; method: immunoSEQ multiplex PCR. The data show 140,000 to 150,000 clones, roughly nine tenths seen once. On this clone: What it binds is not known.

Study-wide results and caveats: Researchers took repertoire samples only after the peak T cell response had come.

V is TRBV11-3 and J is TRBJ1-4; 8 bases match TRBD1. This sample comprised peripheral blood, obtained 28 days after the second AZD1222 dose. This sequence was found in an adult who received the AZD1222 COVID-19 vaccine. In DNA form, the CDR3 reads TGTGCCAGCAGCCGGACAGGGTGGAGTGAAAAACTGTTTTTT. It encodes CASSRTGWSEKLFF.